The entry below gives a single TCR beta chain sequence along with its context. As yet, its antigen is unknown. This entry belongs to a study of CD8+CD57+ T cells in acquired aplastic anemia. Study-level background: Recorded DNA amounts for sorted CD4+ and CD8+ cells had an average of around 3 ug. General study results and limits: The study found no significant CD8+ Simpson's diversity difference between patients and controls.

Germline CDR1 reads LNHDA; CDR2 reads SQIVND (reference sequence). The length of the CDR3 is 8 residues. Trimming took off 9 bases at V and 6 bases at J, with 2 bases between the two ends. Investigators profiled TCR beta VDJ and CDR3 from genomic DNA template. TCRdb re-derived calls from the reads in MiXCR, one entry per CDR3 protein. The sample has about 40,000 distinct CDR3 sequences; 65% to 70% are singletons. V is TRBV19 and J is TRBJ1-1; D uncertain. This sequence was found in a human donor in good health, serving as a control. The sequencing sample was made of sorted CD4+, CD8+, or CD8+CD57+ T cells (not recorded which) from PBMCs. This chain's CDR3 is CARPEAFF. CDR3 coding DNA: TGTGCCAGGCCTGAAGCTTTCTTT.